One T cell receptor (beta chain) is described in this entry. This specimen belongs to a study of OX40 agonist ivuxolimab in advanced cancers. For the study at large: Across the patients, intravenous ivuxolimab was delivered every 2 weeks at 0.01 to 10 mg/kg.

This table comes from immunoSEQ multiplex PCR, and its TCRdb copy is limited to in-frame clones, with some not included. Here the sample spans 85,000 to 90,000 clones, more than 80% being singletons. Autoimmune disease history or systemic immunosuppression led to patients being barred. The V end was cut by 5 bases, the J end by 4 bases, with 11 bases between. Germline CDR1 and CDR2: KGHSH and LQKENI. The length of the CDR3 is 14 residues. The sequencing here drew on CD4+ or CD8+ T cells sorted from blood, taken in a trial of the OX40 agonist ivuxolimab. The TCR was taken from an adult with an advanced solid tumor such as melanoma, head and neck, liver or kidney cancer. The V call is TRBV18, the J call TRBJ1-4; D is uncertain. CDR3 nucleotide sequence: TGTGCCAGCTCAGGTGCGGACCGTAATGAAAAACTGTTTTTT. This translates into CASSGADRNEKLFF.